Following are 20 T cell receptor beta chains from one sample sequenced in a study of blood T cells in healthy people across ages. The second PCR ran about 6 to 11 cycles with a sample-barcoded 5' primer and J-beta primers. TCRdb reanalysed the 5' RACE reads using MiXCR and keeps one entry per CDR3 protein. This sample carries 850,000 to 1,000,000 distinct CDR3 sequences, roughly 50% of them seen once, and the ten largest clones take roughly 13%. Input material: blood. These receptor sequences come from a man aged 30 to 45 in good health.

The CDR3 region has the DNA TGTGCCAGCAGCTTAGTTGCCGATGCAAACTATGGCTACACCTTC. It translates to CASSLVADANYGYTF. This chain connects TRBV7-2 to TRBJ1-2; D is unclear. CDR1 is SGHTA and CDR2 is FQGNSA in the germline V gene. CDR3 length: 15 residues. Trimming took 1 base from V and 2 from J, leaving 11 bases between them.

The J gene is TRBJ1-2, the V gene TRBV19; TRBD1 agrees at 12 bases. This CDR3 spans 15 amino acids. CDR1 and CDR2 from the germline V gene are LNHDA and SQIVND (reference sequence). The J segment lost 8 bases and the V segment lost 4 bases, leaving 8 bases of the junction unmatched. This CDR3 reads CASSRPGQGASGYTF. CDR3 bases: TGTGCCAGTAGTAGACCGGGACAGGGGGCTTCGGGCTACACCTTC.

This clonotype was detected a few times. The chain links TRBV5-5 to TRBJ1-1; tentative D call: TRBD1 (5 bases). Germline V CDR1 and CDR2: SGHKS, YYEKEE (reference sequence). The CDR3 totals 14 residues. V lost 4 bases to trimming and J lost 4 bases, with 14 bases between them. CDR3 protein: CASSMDTFPTEAFF. The DNA of the CDR3 is TGTGCCAGCAGCATGGACACCTTCCCCACTGAAGCTTTCTTT.

CDR3 coding DNA: TGCGCCAGCAGCTTGGGTACCGGGACAACCACCTACGAGCAGTACTTC. Its protein is CASSLGTGTTTYEQYF. V gene TRBV5-1 combines with J gene TRBJ2-5; tentatively, D is TRBD1 (6 bases). The DNA end is more similar to TRBJ2-7, so the J call may be wrong. The CDR3 loop spans 16 amino acids. Germline V gene data show CDR1 as SGHRS and CDR2 as YFSETQ.

V gene TRBV7-9 combines with J gene TRBJ1-1, with D unresolved. From germline, CDR1 is SEHNR and CDR2 FQNEAQ (reference sequence). Trimming took 6 bases from V and 3 from J, leaving 11 bases between them. The CDR3 runs 13 residues. CDR3 nucleotides: TGTGCCAGCAGTTATCAGAGTTACACTGAAGCTTTCTTT. It specifies CASSYQSYTEAFF.

This clonotype has more than one count but fewer than ten. The gene calls are TRBV20-1 and TRBJ1-4; D gene unclear. The CDR3 runs to 13 residues. V gave up 6 bases and J gave up 7 bases, with 15 bases separating them. Germline CDR1 reads DFQATT; CDR2 reads SNEGSKA (reference sequence). CDR3 DNA: TGCAGTGCCCTGGTAACATACGGTGAAAAACTGTTTTTT. It encodes CSALVTYGEKLFF.

The chain carries TRBV6-1 and TRBJ2-7; 8 bases fit TRBD1. CDR3 length: 15 amino acids. Germline V lookup: CDR1 MNHNS, CDR2 SASEGT. Trimming removed 8 bases from V and 3 bases from J; junction bases left unmatched: 12. CDR3: CASPASTTGVYEQYF. The CDR3 nucleotides are TGTGCCAGCCCCGCGTCCACGACAGGGGTCTACGAGCAGTACTTC.

The rearrangement joins TRBV3-1 to TRBJ2-7, with 8 bases lining up with TRBD1. The J call may not be correct, given that the DNA end is closer to TRBJ2-5. The CDR3 is 16 residues long. Germline CDR1 reads LGHDT; CDR2 reads YNNKEL (reference sequence). The CDR3 DNA sequence: TGTGCCAGCAGCCAAGACAGGACAGGGAAAGAGGAGACCCAGTACTTC. Amino acids: CASSQDRTGKEETQYF.

This clonotype has more than one count but fewer than ten. CDR3 region: CSARGPSPLTGELFF. The CDR3 DNA reads TGCAGTGCTAGGGGGCCTAGTCCGTTGACCGGGGAGCTGTTTTTT. The rearrangement links TRBV20-1 to TRBJ2-2; possible D gene TRBD1, 5 bases. The CDR3 covers 15 residues. CDR1 is DFQATT, CDR2 SNEGSKA, per germline (reference sequence). Trimming pared 3 bases from V and 5 bases from J, leaving 16 bases between.

There are a few counts of this clonotype. The chain combines TRBV20-1 with TRBJ2-3; maybe TRBD2 (5 bases). Trimming took off 7 bases at V and 6 bases at J, with 17 bases between the two ends. The CDR3 is made up of 13 amino acids. In germline, CDR1 is DFQATT, CDR2 SNEGSKA (reference sequence). In DNA, the CDR3 is TGCAGTGGGCCTCCGAGCGGTGGGGATACGCAGTATTTT. Translation gives CSGPPSGGDTQYF.

The chain carries TRBV27 and TRBJ1-2, with TRBD1 matching 7 bases. This CDR3 spans 14 amino acids. Germline lookup yields CDR1 MNHEY and CDR2 SMNVEV (reference sequence). The ends lost 2 bases at V and 5 bases at J; junction bases unmatched: 5. The CDR3 is CASSLRGQFYGYTF. In DNA form, the CDR3 reads TGTGCCAGCAGTTTACGGGGACAGTTTTATGGCTACACCTTC.

This sequence joins TRBV7-2 and TRBJ1-2; perhaps TRBD1 as D (5 bases). The CDR3 is made up of 17 amino acids. V lost 0 bases to trimming and J lost 5 bases, with 19 bases between them. The V gene's germline CDR1 is SGHTA and CDR2 FQGNSA. This CDR3 is CASSLATGEPWGYGYTF. The CDR3 DNA sequence: TGTGCCAGCAGCTTAGCAACGGGGGAGCCCTGGGGGTATGGCTACACCTTC.

The rearrangement links TRBV7-2 to TRBJ2-6, with D possibly being TRBD1 (5 bases). Germline-derived CDR1 and CDR2 are SGHTA and FQGNSA. This CDR3 comprises 18 residues. V was pared by 1 base and J by 0 bases, with 13 bases between. CDR3 residues: CASSLDAGLSSGANVLTF. Written as DNA, the CDR3 is TGTGCCAGCAGCTTAGACGCAGGGCTGAGCTCTGGGGCCAACGTCCTGACTTTC.

This chain uses TRBV24-1 with TRBJ1-2, with 7 bases lining up with TRBD1. Trimming took 4 bases from V and 9 from J; bases not matched to a gene: 7. Germline V gene lookup returns CDR1 KGHDR and CDR2 SFDVKD. The CDR3 extends over 13 amino acids. The CDR3 loop is CATSDRDRVRYTF. DNA for the CDR3: TGTGCCACCAGTGACCGGGACAGAGTTCGCTACACCTTC.

The chain links TRBV2 to TRBJ2-1; 7 nucleotides line up with TRBD2. The germline V gene encodes CDR1 SNHLY and CDR2 FYNNEI. CDR3 size: 14 residues. The CDR3, as DNA: TGTGTCGCCAGGAGCGGGACGCGTTACAATGAGCAGTTCTTC. Protein product: CVARSGTRYNEQFF.

This clonotype has a handful of counts. This chain connects TRBV7-6 to TRBJ2-5; D is ambiguous. From germline, CDR1 is SGHVS and CDR2 FNYEAQ. This CDR3 has 15 amino acids. Trimming removed 3 bases at V and 4 bases at J, with 15 bases between. CDR3: CASSLFHGGRETQYF. The DNA of the CDR3 is TGTGCCAGCAGCTTGTTTCATGGTGGGCGAGAGACCCAGTACTTC.

The chain carries TRBV20-1 and TRBJ2-7; TRBD1 matches 9 bases. The V gene end was trimmed by 5 bases and the J gene end by 6 bases; junction bases not matched to a gene: 8. The CDR3 has 13 residues. The germline V gene encodes CDR1 DFQATT and CDR2 SNEGSKA (reference sequence). The CDR3 protein is CSAAPTGGVEQYF. CDR3 DNA: TGCAGTGCTGCACCTACAGGGGGCGTCGAGCAGTACTTC.

This sequence joins TRBV6-5 and TRBJ2-7, with 9 positions matching TRBD1. Germline loops: CDR1 MNHEY, CDR2 SVGAGI. With 7 bases clipped from V and 1 base from J, the junction kept 8 bases outside the gene matches. The CDR3 runs to 15 residues. CDR3 bases: TGTGCCAGCACCCCCTCCGGGACAGGGTCCTACGAGCAGTACTTC. Translation gives CASTPSGTGSYEQYF.

The V call is TRBV25-1, the J call TRBJ1-1; TRBD1 matches 7 bases. Germline V gene lookup returns CDR1 MGHDK and CDR2 SYGVNS. The CDR3 sequence is 14 residues long. V gave up 7 bases and J gave up 1 base; unmatched junction bases: 6. In DNA form, the CDR3 reads TGTGCCAGCACAAAGACAGGGACGAACACTGAAGCTTTCTTT. This gives the protein CASTKTGTNTEAFF.

V gene TRBV4-2 combines with J gene TRBJ2-3; D is undetermined. V was pared by 2 bases and J by 2 bases, with 8 bases between. CDR3 length: 14 amino acids. Germline values: CDR1 LGHNA, CDR2 YNFKEQ. CDR3 residues: CASSQTAITDTQYF. CDR3 in DNA: TGTGCCAGCAGCCAAACAGCGATCACAGATACGCAGTATTTT.